This T cell receptor (beta chain) was found in a study of human T cells and chemical hapten exposure. The time point here: pre-sensitization, week 0. Treatment defined: therapeutic diphenylcyclopropenone sensitization with weekly scalp DPC. From germline, CDR1 is LGHDT and CDR2 YNNKEL (reference sequence). Trimming shortened V by 7 bases and J by 4 bases, and 16 bases separated the two germline ends. This CDR3 is 14 amino acids long. TCRdb reprocessed the RACE reads with MiXCR, giving one entry per CDR3 protein. The table shows 300,000 to 450,000 distinct CDR3 sequences, with approximately 5.1% occurring only once. The sample holds a few counts of this clonotype.

The chain employs TRBV3-1 and TRBJ1-1, with unresolved D. The clonotype was recovered from a woman aged 50 to 60 with alopecia areata. Some clones in this sample may be carry-over from other donors' samples. Source: whole blood, taken in connection with sensitization to the hapten diphenylcyclopropenone (DPC). The CDR3, as DNA: TGTGCCAGCAATTATGACGCGAAGGGCACTGAAGCTTTCTTT. It specifies CASNYDAKGTEAFF.